The clone carrying this T cell receptor beta chain has just a few counts. TCRdb used MiXCR to reprocess the 5' RACE reads, holding one entry per CDR3 protein. The data show about 400,000 distinct CDR3 sequences, roughly 20% seen once. The data stem from a study of CD8 T cells in ankylosing spondylitis. Trimming cost V 1 base and J 2 bases; bases outside gene matches: 4. This CDR3 is built from 16 residues. Germline CDR1 and CDR2: MGHRA and YSYEKL. Sequencing used blood, either unsorted or a sorted T cell fraction (not recorded which). This receptor was identified in a male donor with ankylosing spondylitis or in good health (not recorded which). The rearrangement links TRBV4-1 to TRBJ2-7; 11 bases agree with TRBD1. DNA of the CDR3: TGCGCCAGCAGCCAAGGCGGGACAGGGGGGGCCTACGAGCAGTACTTC. This sequence encodes CASSQGGTGGAYEQYF.